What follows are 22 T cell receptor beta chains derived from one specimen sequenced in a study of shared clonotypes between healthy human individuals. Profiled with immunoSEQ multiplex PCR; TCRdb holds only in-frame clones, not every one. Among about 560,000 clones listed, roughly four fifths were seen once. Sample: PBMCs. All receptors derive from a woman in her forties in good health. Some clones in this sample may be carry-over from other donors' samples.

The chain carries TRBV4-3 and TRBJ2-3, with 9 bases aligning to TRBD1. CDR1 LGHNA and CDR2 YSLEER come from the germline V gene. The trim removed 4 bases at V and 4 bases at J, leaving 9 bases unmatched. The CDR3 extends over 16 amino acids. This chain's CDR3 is CASSPGQGYSADTQYF. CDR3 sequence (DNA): TGCGCCAGCAGCCCAGGACAGGGGTACAGCGCAGATACGCAGTATTTT.

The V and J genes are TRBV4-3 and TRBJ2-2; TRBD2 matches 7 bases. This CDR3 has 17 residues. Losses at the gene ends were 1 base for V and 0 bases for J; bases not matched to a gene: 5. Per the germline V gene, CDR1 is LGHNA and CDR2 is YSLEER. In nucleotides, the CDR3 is TGCGCCAGCAGCCAAGGTGTGGGACTACCGAACACCGGGGAGCTGTTTTTT. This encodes CASSQGVGLPNTGELFF.

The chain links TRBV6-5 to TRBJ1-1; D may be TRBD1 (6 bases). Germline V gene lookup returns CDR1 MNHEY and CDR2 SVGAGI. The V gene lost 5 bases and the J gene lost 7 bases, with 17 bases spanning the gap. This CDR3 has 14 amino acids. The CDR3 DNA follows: TGTGCCAGCAGTGGACTGGGGGGGGGCGGTGAAGCTTTCTTT. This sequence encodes CASSGLGGGGEAFF.

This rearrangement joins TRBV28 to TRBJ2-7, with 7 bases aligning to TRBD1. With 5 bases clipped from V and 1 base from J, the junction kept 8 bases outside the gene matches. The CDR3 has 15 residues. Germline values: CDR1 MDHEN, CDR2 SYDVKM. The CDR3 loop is CASSRTGVDSYEQYF. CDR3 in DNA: TGTGCCAGCAGTCGAACAGGGGTAGATTCCTACGAGCAGTACTTC.

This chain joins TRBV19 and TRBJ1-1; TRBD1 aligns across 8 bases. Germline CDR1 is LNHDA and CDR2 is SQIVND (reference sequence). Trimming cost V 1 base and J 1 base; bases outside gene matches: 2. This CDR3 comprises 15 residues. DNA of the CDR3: TGTGCCAGTAGTATAGGACAGGGGTGGAACACTGAAGCTTTCTTT. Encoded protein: CASSIGQGWNTEAFF.

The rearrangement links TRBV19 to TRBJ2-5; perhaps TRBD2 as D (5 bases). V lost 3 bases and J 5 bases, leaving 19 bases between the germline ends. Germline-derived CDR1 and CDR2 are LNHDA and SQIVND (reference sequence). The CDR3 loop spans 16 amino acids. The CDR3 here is CASSIFRQLESETQYF. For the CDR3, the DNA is TGTGCCAGTAGTATTTTCCGCCAACTAGAAAGCGAGACCCAGTACTTC.

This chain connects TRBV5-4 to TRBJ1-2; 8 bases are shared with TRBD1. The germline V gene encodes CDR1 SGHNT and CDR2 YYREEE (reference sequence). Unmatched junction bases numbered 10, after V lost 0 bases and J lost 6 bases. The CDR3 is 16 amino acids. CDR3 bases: TGTGCCAGCAGCTTGGGGGGCGGACAGGGACGGAATGGCTACACCTTC. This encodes CASSLGGGQGRNGYTF. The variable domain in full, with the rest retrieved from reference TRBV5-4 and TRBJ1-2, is ETGVTQSPTHLIKTRGQQVTLRCSSQSGHNTVSWYQQALGQGPQFIFQYYREEENGRGNFPPRFSGLQFPNYSSELNVNALELDDSALYLCASSLGGGQGRNGYTFGSGTRLTVV.

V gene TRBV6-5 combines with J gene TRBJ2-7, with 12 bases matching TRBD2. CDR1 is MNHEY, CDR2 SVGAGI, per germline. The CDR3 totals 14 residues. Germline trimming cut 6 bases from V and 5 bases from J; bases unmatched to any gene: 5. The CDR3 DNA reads TGTGCCAGCAGAGCTAGCGGGAGGGTTGACGAGCAGTACTTC. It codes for CASRASGRVDEQYF.

The CDR3 is CASSSRGGATQYF. The CDR3 DNA reads as TGTGCCAGCAGCAGCCGGGGAGGGGCGACCCAGTACTTC. The chain uses TRBV7-2 and TRBJ2-5; 7 nucleotides align to TRBD2. Germline loops: CDR1 SGHTA, CDR2 FQGNSA. CDR3 length: 13 residues. V trimming: 5 bases; J trimming: 7 bases; junction bases outside the gene matches: 7.

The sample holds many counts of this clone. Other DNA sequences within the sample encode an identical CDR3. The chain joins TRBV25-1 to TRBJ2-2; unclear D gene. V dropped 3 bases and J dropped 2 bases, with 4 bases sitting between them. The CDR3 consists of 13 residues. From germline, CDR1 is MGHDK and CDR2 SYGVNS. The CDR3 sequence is CASSDRNTGELFF. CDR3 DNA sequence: TGTGCCAGCAGTGACAGAAACACCGGGGAGCTGTTTTTT.

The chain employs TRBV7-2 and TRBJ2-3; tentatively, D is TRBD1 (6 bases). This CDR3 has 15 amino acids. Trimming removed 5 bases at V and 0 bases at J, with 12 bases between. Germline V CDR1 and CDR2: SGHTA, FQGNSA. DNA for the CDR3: TGTGCCAGCAGCCCCGACAGGCTGAGCACAGATACGCAGTATTTT. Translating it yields CASSPDRLSTDTQYF.

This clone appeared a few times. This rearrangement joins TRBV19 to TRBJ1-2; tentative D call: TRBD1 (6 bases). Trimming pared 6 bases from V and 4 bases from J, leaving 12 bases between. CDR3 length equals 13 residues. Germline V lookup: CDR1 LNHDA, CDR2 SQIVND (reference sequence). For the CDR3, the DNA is TGTGCCAGTAGGGACCGGGACACCTATGGCTACACCTTC. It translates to CASRDRDTYGYTF. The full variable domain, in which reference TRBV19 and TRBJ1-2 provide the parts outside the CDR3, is DGGITQSPKYLFRKEGQNVTLSCEQNLNHDAMYWYRQDPGQGLRLIYYSQIVNDFQKGDIAEGYSVSREKKESFPLTVTSAQKNPTAFYLCASRDRDTYGYTFGSGTRLTVV.

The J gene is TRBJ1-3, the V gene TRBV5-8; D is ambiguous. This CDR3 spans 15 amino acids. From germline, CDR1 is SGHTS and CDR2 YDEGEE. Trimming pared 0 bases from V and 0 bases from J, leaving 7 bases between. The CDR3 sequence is CASSLAGYSGNTIYF. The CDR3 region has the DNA TGTGCCAGCAGCTTGGCTGGCTACTCTGGAAACACCATATATTTT.

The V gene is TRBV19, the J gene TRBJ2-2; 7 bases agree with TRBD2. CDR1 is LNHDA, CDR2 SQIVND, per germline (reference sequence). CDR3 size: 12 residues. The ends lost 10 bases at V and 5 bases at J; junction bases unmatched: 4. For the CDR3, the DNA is TGTGCCACCAATAGCGGGACCGGGGAGCTGTTTTTT. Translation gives CATNSGTGELFF.

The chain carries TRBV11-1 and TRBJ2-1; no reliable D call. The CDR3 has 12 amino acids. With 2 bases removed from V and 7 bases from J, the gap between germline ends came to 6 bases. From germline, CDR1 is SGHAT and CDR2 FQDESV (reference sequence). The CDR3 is CASSLISNEQFF. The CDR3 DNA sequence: TGTGCCAGCAGCTTAATCTCAAATGAGCAGTTCTTC.

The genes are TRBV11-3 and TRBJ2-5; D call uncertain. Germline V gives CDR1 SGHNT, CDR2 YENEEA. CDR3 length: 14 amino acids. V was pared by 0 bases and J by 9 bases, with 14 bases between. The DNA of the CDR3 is TGTGCCAGCAGCTTAGATGCGAACTCTGCGGCCCAGTACTTC. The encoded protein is CASSLDANSAAQYF.

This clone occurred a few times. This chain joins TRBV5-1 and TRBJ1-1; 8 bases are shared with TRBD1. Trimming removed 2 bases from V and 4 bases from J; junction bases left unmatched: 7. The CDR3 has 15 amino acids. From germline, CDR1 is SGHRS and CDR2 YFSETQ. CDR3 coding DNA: TGCGCCAGCAGCTTTTCGGACAGGGAGAGCACTGAAGCTTTCTTT. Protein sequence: CASSFSDRESTEAFF.

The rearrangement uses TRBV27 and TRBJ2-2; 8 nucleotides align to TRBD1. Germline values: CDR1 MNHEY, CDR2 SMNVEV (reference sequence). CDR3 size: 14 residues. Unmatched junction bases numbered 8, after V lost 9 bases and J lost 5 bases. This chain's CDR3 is CASTGTGWTGELFF. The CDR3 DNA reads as TGTGCCAGTACCGGGACAGGTTGGACCGGGGAGCTGTTTTTT.

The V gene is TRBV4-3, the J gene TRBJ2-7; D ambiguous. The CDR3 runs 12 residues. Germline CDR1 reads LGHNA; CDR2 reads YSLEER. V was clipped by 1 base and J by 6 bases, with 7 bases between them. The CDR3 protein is CASSQGGGEQYF. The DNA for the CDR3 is TGCGCCAGCAGCCAAGGGGGTGGCGAGCAGTACTTC.

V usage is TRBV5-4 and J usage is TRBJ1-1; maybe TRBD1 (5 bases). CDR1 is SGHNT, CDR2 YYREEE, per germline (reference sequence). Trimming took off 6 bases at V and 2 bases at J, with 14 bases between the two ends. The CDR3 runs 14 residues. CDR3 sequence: CASTTGGANTEAFF. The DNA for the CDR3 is TGTGCCAGCACCACGGGGGGTGCAAACACTGAAGCTTTCTTT. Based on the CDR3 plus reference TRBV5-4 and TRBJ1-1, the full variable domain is ETGVTQSPTHLIKTRGQQVTLRCSSQSGHNTVSWYQQALGQGPQFIFQYYREEENGRGNFPPRFSGLQFPNYSSELNVNALELDDSALYLCASTTGGANTEAFFGQGTRLTVV.

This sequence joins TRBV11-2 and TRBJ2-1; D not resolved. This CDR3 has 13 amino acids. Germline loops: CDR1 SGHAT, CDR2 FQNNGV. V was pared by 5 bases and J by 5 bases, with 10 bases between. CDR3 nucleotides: TGTGCCAGCAGCATCGGACGTAACAATGAGCAGTTCTTC. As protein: CASSIGRNNEQFF.

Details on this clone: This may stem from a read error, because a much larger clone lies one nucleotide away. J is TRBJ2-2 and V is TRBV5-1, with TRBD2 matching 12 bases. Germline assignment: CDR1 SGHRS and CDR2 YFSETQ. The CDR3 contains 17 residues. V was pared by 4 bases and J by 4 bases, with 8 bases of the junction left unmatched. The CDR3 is CASSRRLAGEATGELFF. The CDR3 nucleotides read TGCGCCAGCAGCCGGAGACTAGCGGGAGAAGCCACCGGGGAGCTGTTTTTT.